These 10 T cell receptor beta chains originate from one sample sequenced in a study of blood T cell repertoires in COVID-19. Profiling relied on immunoSEQ multiplex PCR, and the TCRdb table lists in-frame clones only, not all of them. The data show about 240,000 clones, with about four fifths seen just once and approximately 4% held by the top ten. The sample taken for sequencing was PBMCs or T cells enriched from blood (not recorded which). All receptors come from a woman aged 40 to 49 who had been exposed to COVID-19.

The sample holds one count of this clone. This rearrangement joins TRBV6-1 to TRBJ1-2, with D possibly matching TRBD1 (5 bases). Per the germline V gene, CDR1 is MNHNS and CDR2 is SASEGT. This CDR3 is built from 14 residues. Trimming cost V 2 bases and J 3 bases, with 10 bases left between them. CDR3 coding DNA: TGTGCCAGCAGTGAAATGGGGACTTACTATGGCTACACCTTC. It translates to CASSEMGTYYGYTF.

The chain links TRBV5-1 to TRBJ2-7; 10 nucleotides match TRBD1. Germline CDR1 reads SGHRS; CDR2 reads YFSETQ. V shed 4 bases and J 6 bases; nucleotides not matched to a gene: 10. CDR3 size: 15 residues. This chain's CDR3 is CASSTYRDRGSEQYF. The CDR3 DNA is TGCGCCAGCAGCACGTACCGGGACAGGGGTTCCGAGCAGTACTTC. The entire variable domain, with the rest obtained from reference TRBV5-1 and TRBJ2-7, is as follows: KAGVTQTPRYLIKTRGQQVTLSCSPISGHRSVSWYQQTPGQGLQFLFEYFSETQRNKGNFPGRFSGRQFSNSRSEMNVSTLELGDSALYLCASSTYRDRGSEQYFGPGTRLTVT.

The rearrangement links TRBV9 to TRBJ2-3; the D gene is possibly TRBD1 (6 bases). CDR1 is SGDLS and CDR2 is YYNGEE in the germline V gene. The CDR3 is 16 amino acids. V gave up 5 bases and J gave up 2 bases, with 18 bases separating them. The CDR3 region is CASSDYDRQFTDTQYF. The CDR3 DNA is TGTGCCAGCAGTGATTATGACAGGCAATTCACAGATACGCAGTATTTT.

The genes are TRBV7-6 and TRBJ2-7; TRBD2 agrees at 9 bases. V was pared by 5 bases and J by 5 bases, with 10 bases of the junction left unmatched. Germline-derived CDR1 and CDR2 are SGHVS and FNYEAQ. This CDR3 has 15 amino acids. CDR3 DNA sequence: TGTGCCAGCAGCGCGCCTAGCGGGGTTAGCAACGAGCAGTACTTC. It specifies CASSAPSGVSNEQYF.

The V and J genes are TRBV28 and TRBJ1-4, with 7 bases matching TRBD1. Germline CDR1 reads MDHEN; CDR2 reads SYDVKM. V shed 6 bases and J 5 bases; nucleotides not matched to a gene: 6. The CDR3 length is 14 residues. The CDR3 region has the DNA TGTGCCAGCAGGACCGGGACAGCGAATGAAAAACTGTTTTTT. Amino acids: CASRTGTANEKLFF. The variable domain in full, completed from reference TRBV28 and TRBJ1-4, reads DVKVTQSSRYLVKRTGEKVFLECVQDMDHENMFWYRQDPGLGLRLIYFSYDVKMKEKGDIPEGYSVSREKKERFSLILESASTNQTSMYLCASRTGTANEKLFFGSGTQLSVL.

The rearrangement joins TRBV11-2 to TRBJ2-7; 7 bases map to TRBD2. The ends lost 5 bases at V and 3 bases at J; junction bases unmatched: 7. Germline CDR1 SGHAT, CDR2 FQNNGV. This CDR3 has 14 amino acids. The CDR3 DNA sequence: TGTGCCAGCAGCCCCTCGGGCGGGGGCTACGAGCAGTACTTC. As protein: CASSPSGGGYEQYF.

The chain joins TRBV30 to TRBJ1-2, with a possible D match to TRBD1 (5 bases). V lost 8 bases to trimming and J lost 8 bases, with 21 bases between them. This CDR3 spans 13 amino acids. CDR1 GTSNPN and CDR2 SVGIG come from the germline V gene (reference sequence). As DNA, the CDR3 is TGTGCCGGTATCCGGGACTCTTTGAGGGGCTACACCTTC. Translated: CAGIRDSLRGYTF. Full variable domain (outside the CDR3, taken from reference TRBV30 and TRBJ1-2): SQTIHQWPATLVQPVGSPLSLECTVEGTSNPNLYWYRQAAGRGLQLLFYSVGIGQISSEVPQNLSASRPQDRQFILSSKKLLLSDSGFYLCAGIRDSLRGYTFGSGTRLTVV.

Concerning this clone: Other DNA sequences in this specimen translate into the identical CDR3. The gene calls are TRBV19 and TRBJ2-2; 7 bases align to TRBD1. CDR1 LNHDA and CDR2 SQIVND come from the germline V gene (reference sequence). V shed 6 bases, J shed 0 bases, and the junction held 4 bases outside the gene matches. CDR3 length: 15 amino acids. Here the CDR3 DNA reads TGTGCCAGTAGGAGACAGGGAACGAACACCGGGGAGCTGTTTTTT. Translating gives CASRRQGTNTGELFF.

This rearrangement joins TRBV20-1 to TRBJ1-1; D gene unclear. Germline V gene lookup returns CDR1 DFQATT and CDR2 SNEGSKA (reference sequence). V lost 5 bases and J 4 bases, leaving 8 bases between the germline ends. This CDR3 region has 11 residues. Here the CDR3 reads CSAVRVTEAFF. Here the CDR3 DNA reads TGCAGTGCTGTGAGGGTCACTGAAGCTTTCTTT.

This chain links TRBV20-1 with TRBJ2-1; D possibly corresponds to TRBD1 (6 bases). Germline values: CDR1 DFQATT, CDR2 SNEGSKA (reference sequence). Between the trimmed V and J ends, which lost 3 bases and 5 bases, there was a span of 20 bases. This CDR3 region has 16 residues. The chain's CDR3 is CSASWVTWGLNNEQFF. The CDR3 bases are TGCAGTGCTAGTTGGGTTACTTGGGGGCTTAACAATGAGCAGTTCTTC.